These 15 T cell receptor beta chains originate from one sample sequenced in a study of cytomegalovirus exposure and HLA in healthy donors. The PCR made use of 60 Vbeta and 13 Jbeta primers. TCRdb keeps only in-frame clones here, not all; method: immunoSEQ multiplex PCR. The sample shows roughly 150,000 clones, 80% of them seen only once. The sample consisted of PBMCs. The receptor source for this set is a man aged 30 to 39 in good health.

The J gene is TRBJ2-7, the V gene TRBV12-1; the DNA was not used to check the table's D call, TRBD2. TRBV12-1 is reported as a pseudogene. The CDR3 length is 14 residues. CDR3 coding DNA: TGTGCCAGCAGCTCGCCGAGGGCCCGGGGTCTGTGGTACTTC. This gives the protein CASSSPRARGLWYF.

This clone was seen more than once but under ten times. The chain is built from TRBV6-6 and TRBJ2-3; 10 positions agree with TRBD2. Trimming took 10 bases from V and 1 from J; bases not matched to a gene: 11. The CDR3 spans 16 residues. Germline assignment: CDR1 MNHNY and CDR2 SVGAGI (reference sequence). The CDR3 sequence: CATKPTLAGGTDTQYF. The CDR3, as DNA: TGTGCCACCAAGCCTACCCTAGCGGGAGGCACAGATACGCAGTATTTT.

The rearrangement links TRBV11-2 to TRBJ1-2; tentatively, D is TRBD1 (5 bases). CDR3 size: 15 residues. Germline assignment: CDR1 SGHAT and CDR2 FQNNGV. The germline V and J ends were trimmed by 4 bases and 2 bases, with 14 bases remaining between them. CDR3 loop: CASSSVRGINYGYTF. CDR3 nucleotides: TGTGCCAGCAGCTCGGTCCGGGGGATAAACTATGGCTACACCTTC.

The rearrangement uses TRBV21-1 and TRBJ1-1. TRBV21-1 is deemed a pseudogene. CDR3 length: 16 amino acids. CDR3 protein: CASSARGHGGVGEAFF. Written as DNA, the CDR3 is TGTGCCAGCAGCGCACGGGGCCACGGGGGGGTGGGTGAAGCTTTCTTT.

On this clone: The CDR3 end shows no conserved phenylalanine or tryptophan, and so a read error is likely. This chain links TRBV29-1 with TRBJ2-3; tentative D call: TRBD1 (5 bases). Germline V gene sequence: CDR1 SQVTM, CDR2 ANQGSEA. V lost 5 bases and J 3 bases, leaving 18 bases between the germline ends. This CDR3 comprises 15 residues. The CDR3: CSVRKGVGWTDTQYL. The CDR3 coding sequence is TGCAGCGTTCGGAAAGGGGTGGGATGGACAGATACGCAGTATCTT.

The rearrangement joins TRBV7-8 to TRBJ2-1; the D gene is possibly TRBD2 (5 bases). The V gene's germline CDR1 is SGHVS and CDR2 FQNEAQ. This CDR3 comprises 15 residues. The ends were cut back, 5 bases at V and 3 bases at J, with 14 bases in the middle. CDR3 bases: TGTGCCAGCAGCCGACGGCGGGCTGGCTACAATGAGCAGTTCTTC. It specifies CASSRRRAGYNEQFF.

This clone showed up just a few times. The V and J genes are TRBV28 and TRBJ1-1; no clear D gene. Trimming removed 6 bases at V and 6 bases at J, with 11 bases between. In germline, CDR1 is MDHEN, CDR2 SYDVKM. This CDR3 comprises 12 residues. CDR3: CASRSARPEAFF. The DNA of the CDR3 is TGTGCCAGCAGATCCGCTAGACCTGAAGCTTTCTTT.

CDR3 region: CASSMGAWNTEAFF. The DNA for the CDR3 is TGTGCCAGCAGTATGGGGGCATGGAACACTGAAGCTTTCTTT. J is TRBJ1-1 and V is TRBV11-3, with a possible D match to TRBD1 (6 bases). The CDR3 is made up of 14 amino acids. Trimming took 6 bases from V and 1 from J, leaving 12 bases between them. Germline V gives CDR1 SGHNT, CDR2 YENEEA.

J is TRBJ1-4 and V is TRBV7-8; 8 nucleotides match TRBD1. CDR1 is SGHVS and CDR2 is FQNEAQ in the germline V gene. After removal of 5 bases from V and 8 bases from J, the junction contained 10 bases not matched to a gene. This CDR3 has 15 amino acids. The DNA for the CDR3 is TGTGCCAGCAGCCGCCGGACAGGGCAAGGCGAAAAACTGTTTTTT. Amino acids: CASSRRTGQGEKLFF.

This clone was found once. The rearrangement joins TRBV9 to TRBJ2-1; 9 nucleotides align to TRBD2. The germline gives CDR1 SGDLS, CDR2 YYNGEE. V lost 2 bases and J lost 7; bases outside the gene matches: 1. CDR3 size: 13 residues. As DNA, the CDR3 is TGTGCCAGCAGCGTTAGCGGGAGAAATGAGCAGTTCTTC. Translating it yields CASSVSGRNEQFF.

The rearrangement links TRBV7-3 to TRBJ1-2; the D gene is possibly TRBD1 (5 bases). The CDR3 sequence is 18 residues long. Trimming took 4 bases from V and 8 from J, leaving 29 bases between them. Germline lookup yields CDR1 SGHTA and CDR2 FQGTGA. CDR3: CASSSPRSQVGPVGGYTF. The CDR3 coding sequence is TGTGCCAGCAGCTCCCCCCGGTCACAGGTAGGGCCGGTCGGGGGCTACACCTTC.

The chain joins TRBV9 to TRBJ1-5; D gene ambiguous. From germline, CDR1 is SGDLS and CDR2 YYNGEE. This CDR3 has 18 residues. Trimming took off 0 bases at V and 0 bases at J, with 16 bases between the two ends. The CDR3 bases are TGTGCCAGCAGCGTAGCTGAAAAAGCGGAAGATAGCAATCAGCCCCAGCATTTT. This encodes CASSVAEKAEDSNQPQHF.

The CDR3 bases are TGTGCCAGCAGCGCAACAGGGCCTGGAAACACCATATATTTT. The encoded protein is CASSATGPGNTIYF. This chain joins TRBV9 and TRBJ1-3; D may be TRBD1 (6 bases). The germline V gene encodes CDR1 SGDLS and CDR2 YYNGEE. Trimming stripped 3 bases from V and 2 bases from J, with 9 bases between. CDR3 size: 14 residues.

This clone came up once. CDR3 in DNA: TGTGCCAGTAGCCCGAGCTGGGCCAACGTCCTGACTTTC. Translation: CASSPSWANVLTF. The gene calls are TRBV19 and TRBJ2-6; D is unresolved. Germline CDR1 is LNHDA and CDR2 is SQIVND (reference sequence). The CDR3 totals 13 residues. V was shortened by 6 bases and J by 5 bases, with 8 bases between the two germline ends.

This chain joins TRBV13 and TRBJ2-7; D gene ambiguous. Trimming took 0 bases from V and 7 from J, leaving 4 bases between them. Germline V gene lookup returns CDR1 PRHDT and CDR2 FYEKMQ (reference sequence). The CDR3 has 11 amino acids. The CDR3 DNA is TGTGCCAGCAGCTTAGGGCAGGAGCAGTACTTC. The encoded protein is CASSLGQEQYF.